This T cell receptor (beta chain) was sequenced during a study of PD-1 blockade in classical Hodgkin lymphoma. TCRdb keeps only in-frame clones here, not all; method: immunoSEQ multiplex PCR. The table shows 29,000 or so clones, with 70% to 75% occurring only once. Each of the patients experienced relapse following autologous stem cell transplantation, and their brentuximab vedotin exposure differed. The length of the CDR3 is 13 residues. The germline CDR1 and CDR2 sequences are LNHDA and SQIVND (reference sequence). Trimming removed 8 bases at V and 0 bases at J, with 10 bases between. The sequence was obtained from a human donor with classical Hodgkin lymphoma. The chain carries TRBV19 and TRBJ1-2; D remains ambiguous. The sequencing used peripheral blood mononuclear cells (PBMCs), collected before the second cycle of nivolumab. CDR3 sequence (DNA): TGTGCCAGTCGACTAGGCTCTAACTATGGCTACACCTTC. Translated, it gives CASRLGSNYGYTF.